These 5 T cell receptor beta chains were sequenced from one sample in a study of CD8 T cells in ankylosing spondylitis. These receptors have no identified antigens. TCRdb itself ran the 5' RACE reads through MiXCR, one entry per CDR3 protein. Among 450,000 or so distinct CDR3 sequences listed, 20% to 30% were seen once. Whole-study results and caveats: A motif in TCR beta, a set of eight or nine highly homologous variants, appeared characteristic of ankylosing spondylitis blood.

Sequenced material: blood, either unsorted or a sorted T cell fraction (not recorded which). All receptors come from a male donor with ankylosing spondylitis.

The gene calls are TRBV11-2 and TRBJ2-7; TRBD2 aligns across 8 bases. After removal of 1 base from V and 4 bases from J, the junction contained 3 bases not matched to a gene. The CDR3 runs 14 residues. Looked up from germline, CDR1 is SGHAT and CDR2 is FQNNGV. CDR3: CASSLVLAGYEQYV. DNA for the CDR3: TGTGCCAGCAGCTTAGTCTTAGCGGGGTACGAGCAGTACGTC.

The CDR3, as DNA: TGTGCCAGCAGTCCCTACAGCGACACCGGGGAGCTGTTTTTT. This sequence encodes CASSPYSDTGELFF. V usage is TRBV7-8 and J usage is TRBJ2-2, with D uncertain. The V end lost 6 bases, the J end lost 3 bases, and 11 bases lay between the germline ends. The CDR3 loop spans 14 amino acids. The germline CDR1 and CDR2 sequences are SGHVS and FQNEAQ.

This clonotype is a singleton in its sample. The V and J genes are TRBV11-3 and TRBJ2-1; D may be TRBD1 or TRBD2 (7 bases each). CDR1 and CDR2 from the germline V gene are SGHNT and YENEEA. V lost 0 bases and J 3 bases, leaving 12 bases between the germline ends. CDR3 length equals 16 residues. CDR3 residues: CASSLDRGGLYNEQFF. In DNA, the CDR3 is TGTGCCAGCAGCTTAGACAGGGGGGGCCTCTACAATGAGCAGTTCTTC.

The V and J genes are TRBV18 and TRBJ1-4; 7 positions agree with TRBD1. The ends lost 1 base at V and 8 bases at J; junction bases unmatched: 10. The CDR3 spans 16 residues. Germline lookup yields CDR1 KGHSH and CDR2 LQKENI. The CDR3 DNA reads as TGTGCCAGCTCACCACTACCGGGGACAGTTCGAGAAAAACTGTTTTTT. Amino acids: CASSPLPGTVREKLFF.

There are a few counts of this clonotype. The chain carries TRBV12-3 or TRBV12-4 and TRBJ2-1, with D uncertain. V lost 4 bases, J lost 6 bases, and 7 bases lay in between. This CDR3 has 12 amino acids. The CDR3 region has the DNA TGTGCCAGCAGTTCGCGGCCCAATGAGCAGTTCTTC. Translated, it gives CASSSRPNEQFF.